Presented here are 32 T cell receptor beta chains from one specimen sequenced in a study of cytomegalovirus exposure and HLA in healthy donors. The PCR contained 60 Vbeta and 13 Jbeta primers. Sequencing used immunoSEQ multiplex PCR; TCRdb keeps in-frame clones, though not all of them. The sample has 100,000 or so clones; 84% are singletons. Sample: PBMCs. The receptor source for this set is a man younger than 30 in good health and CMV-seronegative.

The CDR3 sequence is CASSMPRGTGQTNQPQHF. CDR3 nucleotide sequence: TGTGCCAGTAGTATGCCGCGGGGCACGGGACAGACTAATCAGCCCCAGCATTTT. This chain links TRBV19 with TRBJ1-5, with 7 positions matching TRBD1. The J segment lost 4 bases and the V segment lost 3 bases, leaving 15 bases of the junction unmatched. Germline V gene sequence: CDR1 LNHDA, CDR2 SQIVND (reference sequence). The CDR3 runs to 18 residues.

CDR3 sequence reads: CASSAGQGNTEAFF. The CDR3 DNA reads TGTGCCAGCAGCGCCGGACAGGGGAACACTGAAGCTTTCTTT. The chain is built from TRBV9 and TRBJ1-1, with TRBD1 matching over 8 bases. CDR1 and CDR2 (germline): SGDLS, YYNGEE. The CDR3 sequence is 14 residues long. V lost 3 bases, J lost 1 base, and 2 bases stayed unmatched.

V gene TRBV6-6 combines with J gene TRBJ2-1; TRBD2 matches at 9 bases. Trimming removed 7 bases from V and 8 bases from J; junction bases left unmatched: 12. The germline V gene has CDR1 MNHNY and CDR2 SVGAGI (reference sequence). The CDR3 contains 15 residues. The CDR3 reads CASTWSSGSMDEQFF. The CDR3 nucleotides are TGTGCCAGCACCTGGAGTAGCGGGAGCATGGATGAGCAGTTCTTC.

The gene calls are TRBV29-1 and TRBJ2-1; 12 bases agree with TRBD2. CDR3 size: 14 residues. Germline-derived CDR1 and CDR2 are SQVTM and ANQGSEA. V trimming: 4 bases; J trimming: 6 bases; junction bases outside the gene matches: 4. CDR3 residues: CSVGPTSGSNEQFF. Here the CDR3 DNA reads TGCAGCGTTGGACCGACTAGCGGGAGCAATGAGCAGTTCTTC.

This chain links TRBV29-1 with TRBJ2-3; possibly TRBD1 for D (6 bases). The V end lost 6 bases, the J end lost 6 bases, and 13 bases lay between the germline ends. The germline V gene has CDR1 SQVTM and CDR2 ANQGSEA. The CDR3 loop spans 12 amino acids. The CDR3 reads CSVALTGDTQYF. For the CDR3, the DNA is TGCAGCGTAGCCCTTACAGGGGATACGCAGTATTTT.

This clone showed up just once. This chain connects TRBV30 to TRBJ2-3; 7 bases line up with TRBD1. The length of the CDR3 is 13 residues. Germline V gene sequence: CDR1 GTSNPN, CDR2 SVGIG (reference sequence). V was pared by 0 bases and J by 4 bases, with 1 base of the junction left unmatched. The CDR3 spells CAWSVTGADTQYF. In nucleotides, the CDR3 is TGTGCCTGGAGTGTAACAGGGGCAGATACGCAGTATTTT.

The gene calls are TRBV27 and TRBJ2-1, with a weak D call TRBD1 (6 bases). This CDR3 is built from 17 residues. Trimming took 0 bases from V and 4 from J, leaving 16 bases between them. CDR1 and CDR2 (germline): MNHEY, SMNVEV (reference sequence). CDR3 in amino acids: CASSLSGGPAFYNEQFF. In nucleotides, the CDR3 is TGTGCCAGCAGTTTATCAGGGGGACCCGCATTTTACAATGAGCAGTTCTTC.

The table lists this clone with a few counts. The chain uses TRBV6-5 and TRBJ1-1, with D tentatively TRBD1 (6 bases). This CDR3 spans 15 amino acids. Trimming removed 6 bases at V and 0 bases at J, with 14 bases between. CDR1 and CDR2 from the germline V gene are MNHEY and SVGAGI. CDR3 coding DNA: TGTGCCAGCAGCTTATCCAGGGGCTTGAACACTGAAGCTTTCTTT. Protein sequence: CASSLSRGLNTEAFF.

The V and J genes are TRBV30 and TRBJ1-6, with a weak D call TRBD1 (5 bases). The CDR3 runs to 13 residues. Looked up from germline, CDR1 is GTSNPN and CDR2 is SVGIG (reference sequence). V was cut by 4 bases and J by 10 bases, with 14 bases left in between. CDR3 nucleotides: TGTGCCTGGATTGGGGCAGGCGAATCACCCCTCCACTTT. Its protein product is CAWIGAGESPLHF.

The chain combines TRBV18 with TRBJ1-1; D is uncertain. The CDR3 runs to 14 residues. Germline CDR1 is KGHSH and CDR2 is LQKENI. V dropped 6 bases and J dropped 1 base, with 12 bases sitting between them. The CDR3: CASSRDQGNTEAFF. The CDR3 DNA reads TGTGCCAGCTCTCGGGATCAAGGGAACACTGAAGCTTTCTTT.

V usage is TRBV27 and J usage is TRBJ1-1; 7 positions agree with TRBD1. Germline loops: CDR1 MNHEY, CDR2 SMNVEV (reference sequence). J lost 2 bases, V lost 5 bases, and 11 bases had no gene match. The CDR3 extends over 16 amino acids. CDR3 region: CASSHQTTGDNTEAFF. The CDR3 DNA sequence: TGTGCCAGCAGTCACCAGACTACAGGGGATAACACTGAAGCTTTCTTT.

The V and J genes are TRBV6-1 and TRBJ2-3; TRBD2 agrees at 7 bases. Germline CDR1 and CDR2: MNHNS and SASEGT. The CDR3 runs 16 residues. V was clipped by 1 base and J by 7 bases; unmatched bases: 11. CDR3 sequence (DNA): TGTGCCAGCAGTGAAGAGGAGCCGGGACTATCGAATACGCAGTATTTT. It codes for CASSEEEPGLSNTQYF.

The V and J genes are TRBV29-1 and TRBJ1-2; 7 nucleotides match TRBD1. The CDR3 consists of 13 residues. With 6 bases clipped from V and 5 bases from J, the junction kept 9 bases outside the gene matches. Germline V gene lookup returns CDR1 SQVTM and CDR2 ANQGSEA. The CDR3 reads CSVTMTGSYGYTF. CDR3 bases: TGCAGCGTGACGATGACAGGGAGTTATGGCTACACCTTC.

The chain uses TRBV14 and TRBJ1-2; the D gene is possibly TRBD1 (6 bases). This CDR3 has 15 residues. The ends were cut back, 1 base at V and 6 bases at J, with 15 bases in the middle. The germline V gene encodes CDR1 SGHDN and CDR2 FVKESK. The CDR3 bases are TGTGCCAGCAGCCAAGGACAGGCGCTCTACCATGGCTACACCTTC. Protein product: CASSQGQALYHGYTF. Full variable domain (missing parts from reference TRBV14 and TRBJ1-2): EAGVTQFPSHSVIEKGQTVTLRCDPISGHDNLYWYRRVMGKEIKFLLHFVKESKQDESGMPNNRFLAERTGGTYSTLKVQPAELEDSGVYFCASSQGQALYHGYTFGSGTRLTVV.

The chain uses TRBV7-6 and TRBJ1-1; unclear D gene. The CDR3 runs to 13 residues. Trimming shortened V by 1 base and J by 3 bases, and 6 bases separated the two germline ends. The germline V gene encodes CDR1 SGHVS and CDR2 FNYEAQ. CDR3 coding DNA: TGTGCCAGCAGCTTAGTCCCGGACACTGAAGCTTTCTTT. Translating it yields CASSLVPDTEAFF.

CDR3 DNA sequence: TGTGCCAGCAGCTTAACGGGACAGATGAACACTGAAGCTTTCTTT. Amino acids: CASSLTGQMNTEAFF. The J gene is TRBJ1-1, the V gene TRBV11-2; 7 bases agree with TRBD1. Looked up from germline, CDR1 is SGHAT and CDR2 is FQNNGV. Trimming cost V 2 bases and J 0 bases; bases outside gene matches: 3. The CDR3 extends over 15 amino acids.

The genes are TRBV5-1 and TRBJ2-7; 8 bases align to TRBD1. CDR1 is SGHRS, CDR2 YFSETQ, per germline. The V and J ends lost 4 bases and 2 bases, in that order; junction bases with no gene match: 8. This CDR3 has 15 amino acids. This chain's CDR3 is CASSEGTGPPYEQYF. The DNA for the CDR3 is TGCGCCAGCAGCGAGGGGACAGGCCCCCCCTACGAGCAGTACTTC.

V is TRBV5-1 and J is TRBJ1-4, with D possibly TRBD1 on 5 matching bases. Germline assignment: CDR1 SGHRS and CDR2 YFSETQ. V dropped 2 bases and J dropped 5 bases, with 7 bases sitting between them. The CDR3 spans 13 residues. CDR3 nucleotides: TGCGCCAGCAGCTTCGGGGGAAATGAAAAACTGTTTTTT. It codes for CASSFGGNEKLFF.

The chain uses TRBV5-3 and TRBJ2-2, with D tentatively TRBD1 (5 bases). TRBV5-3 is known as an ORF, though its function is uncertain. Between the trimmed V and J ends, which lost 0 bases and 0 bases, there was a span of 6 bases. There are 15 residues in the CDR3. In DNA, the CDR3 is TGTGCCAGAAGCTTGGTGGGGCCGAACACCGGGGAGCTGTTTTTT. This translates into CARSLVGPNTGELFF.

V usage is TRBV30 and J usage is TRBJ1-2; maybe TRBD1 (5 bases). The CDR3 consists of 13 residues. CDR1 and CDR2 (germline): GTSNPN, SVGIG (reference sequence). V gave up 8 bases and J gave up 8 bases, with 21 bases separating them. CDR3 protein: CAGTPTYVNGYTF. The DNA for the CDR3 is TGTGCCGGGACCCCAACTTACGTAAACGGCTACACCTTC.

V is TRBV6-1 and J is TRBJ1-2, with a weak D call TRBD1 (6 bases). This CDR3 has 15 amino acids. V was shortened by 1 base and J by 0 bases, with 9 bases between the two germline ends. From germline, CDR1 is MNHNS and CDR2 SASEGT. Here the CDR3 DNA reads TGTGCCAGCAGTGAAGACAGGGTAGCTAACTATGGCTACACCTTC. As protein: CASSEDRVANYGYTF.

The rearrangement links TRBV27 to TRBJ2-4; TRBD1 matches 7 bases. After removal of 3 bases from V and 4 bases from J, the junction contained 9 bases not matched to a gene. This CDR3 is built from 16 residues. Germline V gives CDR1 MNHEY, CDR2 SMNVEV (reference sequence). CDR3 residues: CASSFLSQGTKNIQYF. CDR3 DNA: TGTGCCAGCAGTTTTTTGTCACAGGGGACGAAAAACATTCAGTACTTC.

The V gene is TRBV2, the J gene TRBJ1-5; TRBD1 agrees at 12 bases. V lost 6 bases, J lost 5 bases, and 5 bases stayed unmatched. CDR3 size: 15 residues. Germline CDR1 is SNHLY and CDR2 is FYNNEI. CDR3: CASRVGTGGYQPQHF. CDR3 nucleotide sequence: TGTGCCAGCAGGGTAGGGACAGGGGGCTATCAGCCCCAGCATTTT.

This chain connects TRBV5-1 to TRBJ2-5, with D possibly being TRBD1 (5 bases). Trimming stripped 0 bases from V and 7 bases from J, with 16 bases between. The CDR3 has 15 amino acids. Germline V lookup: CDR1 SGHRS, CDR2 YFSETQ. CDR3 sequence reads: CASSLDRLTVVTQYF. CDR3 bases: TGCGCCAGCAGCTTGGACAGGTTAACCGTGGTGACCCAGTACTTC.

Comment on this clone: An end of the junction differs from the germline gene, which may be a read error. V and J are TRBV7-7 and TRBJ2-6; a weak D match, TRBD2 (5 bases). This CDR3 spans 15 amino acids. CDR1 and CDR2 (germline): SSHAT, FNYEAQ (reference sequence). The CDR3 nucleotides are TGTGCTAGCAGCTTAGGAGGTACTGGGGCCAACGTCCTGACTTTC. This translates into CASSLGGTGANVLTF.

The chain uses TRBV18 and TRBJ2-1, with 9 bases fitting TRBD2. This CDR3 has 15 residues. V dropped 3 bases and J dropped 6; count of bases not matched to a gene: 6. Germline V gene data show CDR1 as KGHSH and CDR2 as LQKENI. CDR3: CASSPSAGGGNEQFF. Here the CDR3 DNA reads TGTGCCAGCTCACCGTCAGCGGGAGGAGGCAATGAGCAGTTCTTC.

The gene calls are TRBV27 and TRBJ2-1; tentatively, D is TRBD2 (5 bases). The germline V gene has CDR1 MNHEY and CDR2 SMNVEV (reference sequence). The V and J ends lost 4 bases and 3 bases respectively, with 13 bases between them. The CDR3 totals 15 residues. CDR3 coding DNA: TGTGCCAGCAGTTATGTGGACTCTCTCTACAATGAGCAGTTCTTC. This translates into CASSYVDSLYNEQFF.

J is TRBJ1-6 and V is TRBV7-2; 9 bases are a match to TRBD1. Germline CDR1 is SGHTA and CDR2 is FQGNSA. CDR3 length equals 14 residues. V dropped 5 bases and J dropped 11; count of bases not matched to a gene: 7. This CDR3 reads CASSPGQGRAPLHF. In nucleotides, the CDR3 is TGTGCCAGCAGCCCGGGACAGGGTAGGGCACCCCTCCACTTT. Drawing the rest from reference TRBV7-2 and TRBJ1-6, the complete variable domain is GAGVSQSPSNKVTEKGKDVELRCDPISGHTALYWYRQSLGQGLEFLIYFQGNSAPDKSGLPSDRFSAERTGGSVSTLTIQRTQQEDSAVYLCASSPGQGRAPLHFGNGTRLTVT.

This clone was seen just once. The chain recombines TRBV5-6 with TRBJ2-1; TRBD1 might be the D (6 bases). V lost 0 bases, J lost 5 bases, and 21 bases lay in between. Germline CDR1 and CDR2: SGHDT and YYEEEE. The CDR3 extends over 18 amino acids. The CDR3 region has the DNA TGTGCCAGCAGCTTGGCCTTCCTTGGGGTGGGGGCCAACAATGAGCAGTTCTTC. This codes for CASSLAFLGVGANNEQFF.

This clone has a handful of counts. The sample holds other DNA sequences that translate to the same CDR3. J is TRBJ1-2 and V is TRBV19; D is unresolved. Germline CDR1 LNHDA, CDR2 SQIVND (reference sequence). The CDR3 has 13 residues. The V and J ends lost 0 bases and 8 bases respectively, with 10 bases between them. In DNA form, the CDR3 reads TGTGCCAGTAGTATAGAGGGTAGGAGAGGCTACACCTTC. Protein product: CASSIEGRRGYTF. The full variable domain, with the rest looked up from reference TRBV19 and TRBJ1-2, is DGGITQSPKYLFRKEGQNVTLSCEQNLNHDAMYWYRQDPGQGLRLIYYSQIVNDFQKGDIAEGYSVSREKKESFPLTVTSAQKNPTAFYLCASSIEGRRGYTFGSGTRLTVV.

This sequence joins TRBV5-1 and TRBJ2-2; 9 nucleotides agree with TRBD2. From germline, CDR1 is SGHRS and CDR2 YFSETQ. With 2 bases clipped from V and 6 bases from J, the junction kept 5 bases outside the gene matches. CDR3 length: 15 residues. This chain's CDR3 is CASSLRTSGPGELFF. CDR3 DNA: TGCGCCAGCAGCTTACGCACTAGCGGGCCCGGGGAGCTGTTTTTT.

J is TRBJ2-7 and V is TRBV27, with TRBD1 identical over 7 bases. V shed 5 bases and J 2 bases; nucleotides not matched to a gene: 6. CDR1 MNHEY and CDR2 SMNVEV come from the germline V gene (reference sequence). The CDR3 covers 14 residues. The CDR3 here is CASSRQGDAYEQYF. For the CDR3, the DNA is TGTGCCAGCAGTCGACAGGGAGATGCCTACGAGCAGTACTTC.